This T cell receptor (beta chain) was identified during a study of T cell responses to AZD1222 COVID-19 vaccine. Study summary: Second-dose groups at about 4 or about 12 weeks were pooled.

The CDR3 runs to 13 residues. With V trimmed by 5 bases and J by 9 bases, 10 bases remained unmatched. Germline V gene sequence: CDR1 MNHEY, CDR2 SMNVEV (reference sequence). Study-wide points: At baseline, just five to seven AZD1222 recipients tested seropositive.

Turning to this clone: Its specificity is unknown.

The method was immunoSEQ multiplex PCR; TCRdb's version includes in-frame clones alone and lacks a portion of them. The sample includes some 130,000 clones, 80% to 90% of them seen just once. The receptor was isolated from an adult in good health. The sequenced sample was peripheral blood, obtained on day 0 of AZD1222 vaccination. The genes are TRBV27 and TRBJ2-7; 7 nucleotides line up with TRBD1. The CDR3 region is CASSPKRQGWQYF. CDR3 coding DNA: TGTGCCAGCAGTCCAAAACGACAGGGTTGGCAGTACTTC.